Below are 21 T cell receptor beta chains sequenced from a single sample in a study of cytomegalovirus exposure and HLA in healthy donors. A multiplex PCR was run with 60 Vbeta primers and 13 Jbeta primers. Method: immunoSEQ multiplex PCR; TCRdb's copy keeps in-frame clones and lacks some. The sample holds about 85,000 clones; around 80% are singletons and the top ten take approximately 29%. The sequencing input was PBMCs. Every receptor here comes from a man aged 50 to 59 in good health and CMV-seropositive.

The rearrangement joins TRBV27 to TRBJ1-5, with D uncertain. CDR1 is MNHEY and CDR2 is SMNVEV in the germline V gene (reference sequence). V was trimmed by 1 base and J by 0 bases, leaving 13 bases between them. The CDR3 contains 17 residues. CDR3 region: CASSLYPGFHSNQPQHF. In nucleotides, the CDR3 is TGTGCCAGCAGTTTATACCCCGGGTTTCATAGCAATCAGCCCCAGCATTTT.

This chain joins TRBV30 and TRBJ2-7; D uncertain. V was trimmed by 7 bases and J by 3 bases, leaving 10 bases between them. The V gene's germline CDR1 is GTSNPN and CDR2 SVGIG (reference sequence). The length of the CDR3 is 11 residues. Here the CDR3 reads CALTLNYEQYF. The CDR3 DNA is TGTGCCTTAACATTAAACTACGAGCAGTACTTC.

This sequence joins TRBV19 and TRBJ2-7; 10 nucleotides align to TRBD2. Germline V gene data show CDR1 as LNHDA and CDR2 as SQIVND (reference sequence). The CDR3 runs to 14 residues. J was trimmed by 2 bases and V by 6 bases; bases with no gene match: 4. The CDR3 spells CASSLAGVAYEQYF. The CDR3 region has the DNA TGTGCCAGTAGCCTAGCGGGAGTTGCCTACGAGCAGTACTTC.

This chain links TRBV5-4 with TRBJ2-3; 8 bases map to TRBD2. J lost 4 bases, V lost 2 bases, and 9 bases had no gene match. Germline loops: CDR1 SGHNT, CDR2 YYREEE (reference sequence). CDR3 length: 16 residues. CDR3 coding DNA: TGTGCCAGCAGCTTAGGAGGTAGCGGGACGGCAGATACGCAGTATTTT. Its translation is CASSLGGSGTADTQYF.

As DNA, the CDR3 is TGTGCCAGCAGCTGGGGCTATAGCAATCAGCCCCAGCATTTT. It specifies CASSWGYSNQPQHF. V is TRBV6-1 and J is TRBJ1-5; D possibly corresponds to TRBD1 (5 bases). This CDR3 has 14 residues. CDR1 MNHNS and CDR2 SASEGT come from the germline V gene. Trimming took 6 bases from V and 0 from J, leaving 9 bases between them.

In its sample, this clone was seen once. One junction end disagrees with the germline gene, perhaps due to a read error. The chain combines TRBV9 with TRBJ2-3; unclear D gene. Germline values: CDR1 SGDLS, CDR2 YYNGEE. The CDR3 has 12 amino acids. The CDR3, as DNA: TGTGCCAGCAGCGTAGGGGCAGAGACGCAGTATTTT. Protein sequence: CASSVGAETQYF.

V gene TRBV10-1 combines with J gene TRBJ2-1; 13 bases are a match to TRBD2. Trimming took 5 bases from V and 7 from J; bases not matched to a gene: 11. This CDR3 is built from 17 residues. Germline V lookup: CDR1 WNHNN, CDR2 SYGVQD (reference sequence). CDR3 DNA sequence: TGCGCCAGCAGTCCCCCGAGGGGACTAGCGGGATCAAATGAGCAGTTCTTC. Translating gives CASSPPRGLAGSNEQFF.

The gene calls are TRBV4-1 and TRBJ1-4, with 7 bases fitting TRBD1. The length of the CDR3 is 15 residues. V lost 4 bases, J lost 12 bases, and 14 bases stayed unmatched. Germline CDR1 is MGHRA and CDR2 is YSYEKL. Written as DNA, the CDR3 is TGCGCCAGCAGCCCTCGGACAGGTCTAAGCGTTGAACTGTTTTTT. It encodes CASSPRTGLSVELFF.

The rearrangement links TRBV18 to TRBJ1-2; the D gene is possibly TRBD1 (6 bases). The V and J ends lost 1 base and 3 bases respectively, with 6 bases between them. The germline gives CDR1 KGHSH, CDR2 LQKENI. The CDR3 totals 13 residues. CDR3 sequence (DNA): TGTGCCAGCTCACCACACAGGGACTATGGCTACACCTTC. Translation: CASSPHRDYGYTF.

This clone appeared a few times. The V call is TRBV7-2, the J call TRBJ2-1, with 10 bases lining up with TRBD2. With 5 bases clipped from V and 9 bases from J, the junction kept 10 bases outside the gene matches. The CDR3 loop spans 15 amino acids. Germline assignment: CDR1 SGHTA and CDR2 FQGNSA. The CDR3 protein is CASSGPAGGPGEQFF. The DNA for the CDR3 is TGTGCCAGCAGCGGGCCAGCGGGAGGGCCAGGTGAGCAGTTCTTC.

The V call is TRBV10-3, the J call TRBJ2-1, with D possibly TRBD1 on 6 matching bases. V lost 4 bases and J lost 8, with 9 bases in between. The germline V gene encodes CDR1 ENHRY and CDR2 SYGVKD. The CDR3 is 12 amino acids. The CDR3 coding sequence is TGTGCCATCAGTGGAGGGGGAGATGAGCAGTTCTTC. It is translated as CAISGGGDEQFF.

The chain combines TRBV6-5 with TRBJ2-7; D is possibly TRBD2 (5 bases). Deletions cut 2 bases from V and 6 bases from J, with 11 bases between. The CDR3 spans 13 residues. Germline assignment: CDR1 MNHEY and CDR2 SVGAGI. This chain's CDR3 is CASSYPPAGEQYF. In DNA form, the CDR3 reads TGTGCCAGCAGTTACCCTCCGGCGGGCGAGCAGTACTTC.

This sequence joins TRBV18 and TRBJ2-7; 9 bases agree with TRBD1. V dropped 4 bases and J dropped 7; count of bases not matched to a gene: 17. This CDR3 spans 17 amino acids. Germline CDR1 KGHSH, CDR2 LQKENI. The CDR3, as DNA: TGTGCCAGCTCACAGCCTGGCGGGACAGGGAATGATCGGGAGCAGTACTTC. Its protein is CASSQPGGTGNDREQYF.

This CDR3 reads CASRRDRVDGYGYTF. For the CDR3, the DNA is TGTGCCAGCAGACGCGACAGGGTGGACGGCTATGGCTACACCTTC. V and J are TRBV7-9 and TRBJ1-2; 7 nucleotides align to TRBD1. The CDR3 covers 15 residues. In germline, CDR1 is SEHNR, CDR2 FQNEAQ (reference sequence). The ends lost 6 bases at V and 4 bases at J; junction bases unmatched: 11. Supplemented by reference TRBV7-9 and TRBJ1-2, the full variable domain reads DTGVSQNPRHKITKRGQNVTFRCDPISEHNRLYWYRQTLGQGPEFLTYFQNEAQLEKSRLLSDRFSAERPKGSFSTLEIQRTEQGDSAMYLCASRRDRVDGYGYTFGSGTRLTVV.

This clone is a singleton in its sample. CDR3 sequence (DNA): TGCGCCAGCAGCCGCGAGGGGGCGGACACCGGGGAGCTGTTTTTT. Amino acid sequence: CASSREGADTGELFF. The rearrangement links TRBV5-1 to TRBJ2-2; 7 positions agree with TRBD1. There are 15 residues in the CDR3. V shed 4 bases, J shed 3 bases, and the junction held 6 bases outside the gene matches. Germline V gene sequence: CDR1 SGHRS, CDR2 YFSETQ.

The V call is TRBV9, the J call TRBJ2-3, with 12 bases matching TRBD2. Germline V CDR1 and CDR2: SGDLS, YYNGEE. The CDR3 loop spans 18 amino acids. Unmatched junction bases numbered 9, after V lost 3 bases and J lost 1 base. CDR3 sequence: CASSGGASGRAGTDTQYF. Written as DNA, the CDR3 is TGTGCCAGCAGCGGAGGGGCTAGCGGGAGGGCCGGCACAGATACGCAGTATTTT.

The J gene is TRBJ2-3, the V gene TRBV4-3; D not resolved. Trimming cost V 0 bases and J 6 bases, with 13 bases left between them. CDR3 length: 15 amino acids. Germline V lookup: CDR1 LGHNA, CDR2 YSLEER. CDR3 loop: CASSQEARPWDTQYF. CDR3 coding DNA: TGCGCCAGCAGCCAAGAAGCCAGGCCTTGGGATACGCAGTATTTT.

V is TRBV30 and J is TRBJ2-5; 7 bases match TRBD1. Germline CDR1 GTSNPN, CDR2 SVGIG (reference sequence). V lost 2 bases and J lost 2; bases outside the gene matches: 2. CDR3 length equals 13 residues. The CDR3 coding sequence is TGTGCCTGGAGTCTGGGACAGCAAGAGACCCAGTACTTC. Amino acid sequence: CAWSLGQQETQYF.

The table lists this clone with a few counts. This chain joins TRBV7-2 and TRBJ1-3; TRBD1 aligns across 7 bases. The ends lost 5 bases at V and 3 bases at J; junction bases unmatched: 4. Germline loops: CDR1 SGHTA, CDR2 FQGNSA. The CDR3 loop spans 14 amino acids. As DNA, the CDR3 is TGTGCCAGCAGCCCCGGGACAGTTGGAAACACCATATATTTT. Residues: CASSPGTVGNTIYF.

In nucleotides, the CDR3 is TGTGCCAGCAGCTTGGTGGGACAGCGGGCTGAGCAGTTCTTC. Its protein is CASSLVGQRAEQFF. The rearrangement joins TRBV11-2 to TRBJ2-1, with D perhaps matching TRBD1 (7 bases). The germline V and J ends were trimmed by 3 bases and 9 bases, with 15 bases remaining between them. The CDR3 totals 14 residues. CDR1 is SGHAT, CDR2 FQNNGV, per germline.

The chain employs TRBV23-1 and TRBJ1-2; D unclear. TRBV23-1 is annotated as an ORF whose role is uncertain. This CDR3 is 8 amino acids long. V was pared by 5 bases and J by 13 bases, with 5 bases between. The DNA for the CDR3 is TGCGCCAGCAGTTTCGGCACCTTC. Translated, it gives CASSFGTF.